Only a few counts were recorded for the clone carrying this TCR beta chain. The germline gene is not matched at one end of the junction; a read error may be the cause. The CDR3 contains 14 residues. Per the germline V gene, CDR1 is LGHDT and CDR2 is YNNKEL (reference sequence). This sample was taken from a study of blood T cell repertoires in COVID-19. Original analysis: Amplification from reference gene primers served as the basis for estimated nucleated cell counts. Produced via immunoSEQ multiplex PCR; TCRdb's table is partial and in-frame only. The V and J calls and clone size are taken from that table; D and trimming were inferred from the DNA. The profile shows a few hundred thousand clones, approximately 81% of them singletons. The study assigned cohorts using participant-reported clinical history. Cohort 3 recovery required two negative PCRs, clearance, or symptom resolution.

The rearrangement links TRBV3-1 (or the pseudogene TRBV3-2) to TRBJ2-7, with a weak D call TRBD1 (5 bases). The TCR originated in a man in his forties who had recovered from COVID-19. Sequences were obtained from PBMCs or T cells enriched from blood (not recorded which). CDR3 in amino acids: CASNQGAHSYEQYF. CDR3 DNA: TGTGCCAGCAACCAAGGGGCTCATTCCTACGAGCAGTACTTC.